One sample yielded the 5 T cell receptor beta chains listed below, sequenced in a study of radiation and T cells in renal cell carcinoma. As for time point: blood 4 weeks post-SBRT, at nephrectomy. Indicated treatment: 15 Gy SBRT to primary tumor, nephrectomy 4 weeks later. Assay: immunoSEQ multiplex PCR; the TCRdb copy retains only in-frame clones and omits some. The sample consists of around 81,000 clones, 85% of them appearing once. The material sequenced was blood, taken from a patient whose treatment included radiotherapy and nephrectomy. The source is a man in his fifties or sixties with renal cell carcinoma.

The chain carries TRBV6-1 and TRBJ1-2; 7 bases are a match to TRBD1. The CDR3 has 16 residues. Unmatched junction bases numbered 13, after V lost 3 bases and J lost 6 bases. Germline values: CDR1 MNHNS, CDR2 SASEGT. The DNA of the CDR3 is TGTGCCAGCAGTGACCCGGGACAGACATCTCGGCATGGCTACACCTTC. This codes for CASSDPGQTSRHGYTF.

This rearrangement joins TRBV7-3 to TRBJ2-5; 8 bases are a match to TRBD2. The CDR3 runs 14 residues. Looked up from germline, CDR1 is SGHTA and CDR2 is FQGTGA. The V segment lost 1 base and the J segment 5 bases; nucleotides outside the gene matches: 3. CDR3 residues: CASSLNGRDETQYF. CDR3 in DNA: TGTGCCAGCAGCTTAAACGGGAGGGATGAGACCCAGTACTTC.

This clone was recorded a few times. The chain is built from TRBV28 and TRBJ2-7; D is ambiguous. Germline V lookup: CDR1 MDHEN, CDR2 SYDVKM. The CDR3 loop spans 15 amino acids. The V gene lost 6 bases and the J gene lost 4 bases, with 19 bases spanning the gap. CDR3 in amino acids: CASSPVHSSLYEQYF. The CDR3 DNA is TGTGCCAGCAGCCCTGTTCATTCCTCGCTTTACGAGCAGTACTTC.

This sequence joins TRBV5-8 and TRBJ1-1; D is uncertain. The germline CDR1 and CDR2 sequences are SGHTS and YDEGEE. The CDR3 is made up of 12 amino acids. Trimming left V 5 bases short and J 1 base short, with 6 bases between. This CDR3 is CASRDPNTEAFF. In DNA form, the CDR3 reads TGTGCCAGCAGGGACCCGAACACTGAAGCTTTCTTT.

The chain uses TRBV6-5 and TRBJ2-7; TRBD1 matches at 8 bases. With V trimmed by 4 bases and J by 2 bases, 4 bases remained unmatched. CDR3 length: 14 amino acids. CDR1 is MNHEY and CDR2 is SVGAGI in the germline V gene. Here the CDR3 DNA reads TGTGCCAGCAGTTCGGACAGGGATGCCTACGAGCAGTACTTC. It codes for CASSSDRDAYEQYF.